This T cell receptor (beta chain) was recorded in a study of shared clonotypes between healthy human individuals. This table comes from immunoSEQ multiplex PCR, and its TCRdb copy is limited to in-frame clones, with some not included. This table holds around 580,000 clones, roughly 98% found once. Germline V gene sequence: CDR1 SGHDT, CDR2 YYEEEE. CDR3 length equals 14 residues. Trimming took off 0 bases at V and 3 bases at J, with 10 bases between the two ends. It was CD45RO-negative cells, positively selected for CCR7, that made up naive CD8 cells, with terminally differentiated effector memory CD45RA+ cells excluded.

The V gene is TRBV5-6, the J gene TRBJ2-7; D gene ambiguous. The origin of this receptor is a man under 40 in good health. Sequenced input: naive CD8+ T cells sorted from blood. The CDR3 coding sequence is TGTGCCAGCAGCTTGGGACTGGAGATCTACGAGCAGTACTTC. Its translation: CASSLGLEIYEQYF.